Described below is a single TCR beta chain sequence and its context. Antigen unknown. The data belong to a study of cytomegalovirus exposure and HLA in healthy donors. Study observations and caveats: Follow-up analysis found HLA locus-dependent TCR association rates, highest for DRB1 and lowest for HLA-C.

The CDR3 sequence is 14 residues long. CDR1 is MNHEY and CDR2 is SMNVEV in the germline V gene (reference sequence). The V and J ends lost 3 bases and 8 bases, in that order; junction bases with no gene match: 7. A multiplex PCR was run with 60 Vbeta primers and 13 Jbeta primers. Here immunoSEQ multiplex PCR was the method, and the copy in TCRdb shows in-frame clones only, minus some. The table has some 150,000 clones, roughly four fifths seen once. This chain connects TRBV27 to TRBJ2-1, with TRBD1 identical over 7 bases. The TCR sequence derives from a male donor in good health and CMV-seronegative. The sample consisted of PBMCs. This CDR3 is CASSFLDRDDEQFF. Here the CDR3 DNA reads TGTGCCAGCAGTTTCCTTGACAGGGATGATGAGCAGTTCTTC.